Below are 4 T cell receptor beta chains sequenced from a single sample in a study of a mutant IDH1 vaccine in newly diagnosed glioma. Libraries were prepared by immunoSEQ multiplex PCR; TCRdb keeps only in-frame clonotypes and omits some of them. The sample holds tens of thousands of clones, approximately 84% seen once. The antigens for these receptors are not known. Time point indicated: week 47, end of study. Each dose delivered 300 ug of mutant IDH1 20-mer peptide subcutaneously with imiquimod. Material: PBMCs, obtained from a glioma patient whose treatment included an IDH1 peptide vaccine. The receptors come from a woman in her 30s with glioma. Some clones in this sample may be carry-over from other donors' samples.

The chain couples TRBV30 to TRBJ2-3; TRBD1 matches at 7 bases. The CDR3 consists of 15 residues. The V gene end was trimmed by 1 base and the J gene end by 0 bases; junction bases not matched to a gene: 4. The germline gives CDR1 GTSNPN, CDR2 SVGIG (reference sequence). As DNA, the CDR3 is TGTGCCTGGAGTGGGGACAGTTCTAGCACAGATACGCAGTATTTT. Translating it yields CAWSGDSSSTDTQYF.

The chain couples TRBV5-5 to TRBJ1-1; D not certain. CDR3 length: 17 residues. Germline CDR1 reads SGHKS; CDR2 reads YYEKEE (reference sequence). Trimming stripped 4 bases from V and 1 base from J, with 20 bases between. The CDR3 DNA sequence: TGTGCCAGCAGCCCCTGGTGGACCCGAGACCAGAACACTGAAGCTTTCTTT. This codes for CASSPWWTRDQNTEAFF.

This chain connects TRBV7-2 to TRBJ2-1; TRBD2 matches at 10 bases. CDR3 length: 15 residues. The V gene's germline CDR1 is SGHTA and CDR2 FQGNSA. Trimming removed 1 base from V and 9 bases from J; junction bases left unmatched: 6. CDR3 in amino acids: CASSLGVAGGREQFF. The DNA for the CDR3 is TGTGCCAGCAGCTTAGGGGTAGCGGGAGGACGTGAGCAGTTCTTC.

DNA for the CDR3: TGTGCCTGGAGTGTGATAGGCAGGGACTATGGCTACACCTTC. Translating gives CAWSVIGRDYGYTF. This chain joins TRBV30 and TRBJ1-2; a weak D match, TRBD1 (5 bases). Trimming took 0 bases from V and 3 from J, leaving 11 bases between them. This CDR3 has 14 residues. CDR1 and CDR2 from the germline V gene are GTSNPN and SVGIG (reference sequence).